Listed below are T cell receptor beta chains from one sample, sequenced in a study of cytomegalovirus exposure and HLA in healthy donors. Assay: immunoSEQ multiplex PCR; the TCRdb copy retains only in-frame clones and omits some. Here the sample spans 95,000 to 150,000 clones, more than 75% being singletons. The sequenced sample was PBMCs. All receptors come from a woman in her twenties or thirties in good health and CMV-seronegative. Both conserved end residues are part of each CDR3. Fields, in order: D gene, clone size, V gene, CDR3 length, J gene, CDR3 protein, CDR3 DNA. D genes are given only for firm matches. Clone sizes are given selectively: once, few, many, or a class where the clone is expanded.

d_gene: -
abundance: -
v_gene: TRBV10-2
len: 14
j_gene: TRBJ1-4
CDR3aa: CASKLGGSSEKLFF
CDR3nt: TGCGCCAGCAAGTTAGGAGGGTCAAGTGAAAAACTGTTTTTT

d_gene: -
abundance: once
v_gene: TRBV6-5
len: 14
j_gene: TRBJ1-2
CDR3aa: CASSPTGLIYGYTF
CDR3nt: TGTGCCAGCAGTCCGACGGGACTCATCTATGGCTACACCTTC

d_gene: -
abundance: -
v_gene: TRBV5-5
len: 13
j_gene: TRBJ1-5
CDR3aa: CASSPGGVQPQHF
CDR3nt: TGTGCCAGCAGCCCCGGGGGGGTACAGCCCCAGCATTTT

d_gene: TRBD1
abundance: -
v_gene: TRBV7-9
len: 13
j_gene: TRBJ2-5
CDR3aa: CASSPGGQETQYF
CDR3nt: TGTGCCAGCAGCCCAGGGGGACAAGAGACCCAGTACTTC

d_gene: -
abundance: once
v_gene: TRBV7-6
len: 13
j_gene: TRBJ1-2
CDR3aa: CASSLALGAGYTF
CDR3nt: TGTGCCAGCAGCTTAGCGTTGGGCGCTGGCTACACCTTC

d_gene: -
abundance: once
v_gene: TRBV19
len: 14
j_gene: TRBJ1-2
CDR3aa: CASSMPGGNYGYTF
CDR3nt: TGTGCCAGTAGTATGCCTGGCGGAAACTATGGCTACACCTTC

d_gene: -
abundance: -
v_gene: TRBV4-1
len: 13
j_gene: TRBJ1-2
CDR3aa: CASSLDRVYGYTF
CDR3nt: TGCGCCAGCAGCCTCGACAGAGTCTATGGCTACACCTTC

d_gene: -
abundance: -
v_gene: TRBV29-1
len: 13
j_gene: TRBJ1-2
CDR3aa: CSVEARGGRGYTF
CDR3nt: TGCAGCGTTGAAGCGAGGGGGGGGCGGGGCTACACCTTC

d_gene: TRBD1
abundance: -
v_gene: TRBV5-1
len: 15
j_gene: TRBJ1-2
CDR3aa: CASSSFRDRGDGYTF
CDR3nt: TGCGCCAGCAGCTCCTTCCGGGACAGGGGAGATGGCTACACCTTC

d_gene: TRBD1
abundance: -
v_gene: TRBV7-2
len: 15
j_gene: TRBJ1-1
CDR3aa: CASSRGQVVNTEAFF
CDR3nt: TGTGCCAGCAGCAGGGGGCAAGTGGTGAACACTGAAGCTTTCTTT

d_gene: TRBD2
abundance: -
v_gene: TRBV10-2
len: 16
j_gene: TRBJ2-5
CDR3aa: CASSGTSGGYQETQYF
CDR3nt: TGCGCCAGCAGTGGGACTAGCGGTGGATACCAAGAGACCCAGTACTTC

d_gene: -
abundance: -
v_gene: TRBV2
len: 15
j_gene: TRBJ1-6
CDR3aa: CASNKGGASNSPLHF
CDR3nt: TGTGCCAGCAATAAGGGGGGGGCGAGTAATTCACCCCTCCACTTT

d_gene: TRBD1
abundance: -
v_gene: TRBV5-6
len: 17
j_gene: TRBJ1-5
CDR3aa: CASSPTRTGETGQPQHF
CDR3nt: TGTGCCAGCAGCCCCACCCGGACAGGGGAGACGGGCCAGCCCCAGCATTTT

d_gene: -
abundance: -
v_gene: TRBV11-2
len: 12
j_gene: TRBJ1-1
CDR3aa: CASSLGRSEAFF
CDR3nt: TGTGCCAGCAGCTTAGGGAGGTCTGAAGCTTTCTTT

d_gene: TRBD2
abundance: once
v_gene: TRBV29-1
len: 14
j_gene: TRBJ2-2
CDR3aa: CSVEGLAGSGELFF
CDR3nt: TGCAGCGTTGAGGGACTAGCGGGGTCCGGGGAGCTGTTTTTT

d_gene: TRBD2
abundance: -
v_gene: TRBV30
len: 14
j_gene: TRBJ2-1
CDR3aa: CAWRGLAVYNEQFF
CDR3nt: TGTGCCTGGCGCGGACTAGCGGTTTACAATGAGCAGTTCTTC

d_gene: TRBD1
abundance: -
v_gene: TRBV5-4
len: 16
j_gene: TRBJ2-5
CDR3aa: CASSLGGTGVIETQYF
CDR3nt: TGTGCCAGCAGCTTGGGCGGGACAGGGGTAATAGAGACCCAGTACTTC

d_gene: TRBD2
abundance: few
v_gene: TRBV30
len: 15
j_gene: TRBJ2-4
CDR3aa: CAWSQRGVAKNIQYF
CDR3nt: TGTGCCTGGTCCCAGCGGGGGGTAGCCAAAAACATTCAGTACTTC

d_gene: -
abundance: -
v_gene: TRBV5-4
len: 15
j_gene: TRBJ2-3
CDR3aa: CASSLERSAADTQYF
CDR3nt: TGTGCCAGCAGCTTGGAGCGGTCAGCGGCAGATACGCAGTATTTT

d_gene: TRBD1
abundance: -
v_gene: TRBV5-1
len: 17
j_gene: TRBJ1-4
CDR3aa: CASSFFSPGQGLEKLFF
CDR3nt: TGCGCCAGCAGCTTTTTCTCTCCGGGACAGGGATTGGAAAAACTGTTTTTT

d_gene: TRBD2
abundance: few
v_gene: TRBV10-3
len: 15
j_gene: TRBJ2-3
CDR3aa: CAISVAGLAGDTQYF
CDR3nt: TGTGCCATCAGTGTTGCTGGACTAGCCGGGGATACGCAGTATTTT

d_gene: -
abundance: once
v_gene: TRBV7-6
len: 15
j_gene: TRBJ1-1
CDR3aa: CASSLYAGENTEAFF
CDR3nt: TGTGCCAGCAGCTTATATGCAGGGGAGAACACTGAAGCTTTCTTT

d_gene: TRBD2
abundance: -
v_gene: TRBV7-8
len: 17
j_gene: TRBJ2-5
CDR3aa: CASSPGSSLAAQETQYF
CDR3nt: TGTGCCAGCAGCCCTGGAAGCAGCCTAGCGGCCCAAGAGACCCAGTACTTC

d_gene: -
abundance: -
v_gene: TRBV11-2
len: 14
j_gene: TRBJ1-2
CDR3aa: CASSFQAANYGYTF
CDR3nt: TGTGCCAGCAGCTTCCAGGCAGCTAACTATGGCTACACCTTC

d_gene: -
abundance: -
v_gene: TRBV7-3
len: 14
j_gene: TRBJ2-3
CDR3aa: CASSLDRFTDTQYF
CDR3nt: TGTGCCAGCAGCTTAGACAGATTCACAGATACGCAGTATTTT

d_gene: -
abundance: -
v_gene: TRBV12-5
len: 18
j_gene: TRBJ1-2
CDR3aa: CASGLVLGGRRGDVGYTF
CDR3nt: TGTGCTAGTGGTTTGGTACTGGGAGGAAGGAGAGGAGACGTTGGCTACACCTTC

d_gene: TRBD1
abundance: once
v_gene: TRBV19
len: 14
j_gene: TRBJ1-4
CDR3aa: CASTTTGGREKLFF
CDR3nt: TGTGCCAGTACCACGACAGGGGGACGGGAAAAACTGTTTTTT

d_gene: TRBD2
abundance: -
v_gene: TRBV2
len: 16
j_gene: TRBJ2-5
CDR3aa: CASSLSSGGTGETQYF
CDR3nt: TGTGCCAGCAGCCTCAGTAGCGGGGGAACGGGGGAGACCCAGTACTTC

d_gene: TRBD1
abundance: -
v_gene: TRBV7-8
len: 14
j_gene: TRBJ1-2
CDR3aa: CASSPDRDNYGYTF
CDR3nt: TGTGCCAGCAGCCCGGACAGGGACAACTATGGCTACACCTTC

d_gene: -
abundance: once
v_gene: TRBV27
len: 17
j_gene: TRBJ2-3
CDR3aa: CASSPRPPGGYTDTQYF
CDR3nt: TGTGCCAGCAGTCCTAGGCCCCCCGGCGGCTACACAGATACGCAGTATTTT

d_gene: TRBD1
abundance: -
v_gene: TRBV30
len: 13
j_gene: TRBJ2-5
CDR3aa: CAWSSTGGETQYF
CDR3nt: TGTGCCTGGAGTTCCACAGGGGGAGAGACCCAGTACTTC

d_gene: TRBD1
abundance: once
v_gene: TRBV6-1
len: 15
j_gene: TRBJ1-4
CDR3aa: CASSFRQGRDEKLFF
CDR3nt: TGTGCCAGCAGTTTTCGACAGGGGCGAGACGAAAAACTGTTTTTT

d_gene: TRBD1
abundance: -
v_gene: TRBV7-2
len: 14
j_gene: TRBJ1-2
CDR3aa: CASSLSGGIHGYTF
CDR3nt: TGTGCCAGCAGCTTATCAGGGGGAATACATGGCTACACCTTC

d_gene: TRBD1
abundance: -
v_gene: TRBV5-1
len: 13
j_gene: TRBJ2-5
CDR3aa: CASSLDRGETQYF
CDR3nt: TGCGCCAGCAGCTTGGACAGGGGAGAGACCCAGTACTTC

d_gene: TRBD1
abundance: -
v_gene: TRBV6-5
len: 15
j_gene: TRBJ1-5
CDR3aa: CASSPGTGGNQPQHF
CDR3nt: TGTGCCAGCAGTCCCGGGACAGGGGGGAATCAGCCCCAGCATTTT

d_gene: TRBD1
abundance: once
v_gene: TRBV11-2
len: 16
j_gene: TRBJ2-2
CDR3aa: CASSRRGTGGTGELFF
CDR3nt: TGTGCCAGCAGCCGAAGGGGGACAGGGGGCACCGGGGAGCTGTTTTTT

d_gene: -
abundance: once
v_gene: TRBV13
len: 17
j_gene: TRBJ2-4
CDR3aa: CASSSNTGGIAKNIQYF
CDR3nt: TGTGCCAGCAGCTCAAACACTGGGGGGATAGCCAAAAACATTCAGTACTTC

d_gene: TRBD1
abundance: -
v_gene: TRBV11-2
len: 15
j_gene: TRBJ2-7
CDR3aa: CASSLGTGVSLEQYF
CDR3nt: TGTGCCAGCAGTTTGGGGACAGGGGTATCCCTCGAGCAGTACTTC

d_gene: TRBD1
abundance: -
v_gene: TRBV18
len: 15
j_gene: TRBJ2-7
CDR3aa: CASSPTDRDTYEQYF
CDR3nt: TGTGCCAGCTCACCAACGGACAGGGACACCTACGAGCAGTACTTC

d_gene: TRBD1
abundance: -
v_gene: TRBV11-3
len: 18
j_gene: TRBJ2-3
CDR3aa: CASSSAFDRGRAADTQYF
CDR3nt: TGTGCCAGCAGCTCCGCGTTTGACAGGGGCCGGGCGGCAGATACGCAGTATTTT

d_gene: TRBD1
abundance: -
v_gene: TRBV5-6
len: 17
j_gene: TRBJ1-5
CDR3aa: CASSFRQGILGNQPQHF
CDR3nt: TGTGCCAGCAGTTTTAGACAGGGGATCTTGGGCAATCAGCCCCAGCATTTT

d_gene: -
abundance: once
v_gene: TRBV6-5
len: 14
j_gene: TRBJ1-4
CDR3aa: CASSSGGVDEKLFF
CDR3nt: TGTGCCAGCAGTTCGGGGGGCGTTGATGAAAAACTGTTTTTT

d_gene: TRBD1
abundance: -
v_gene: TRBV2
len: 17
j_gene: TRBJ1-2
CDR3aa: CAIEAGTGVKVGYGYTF
CDR3nt: TGTGCCATCGAGGCCGGGACAGGAGTTAAGGTGGGCTATGGCTACACCTTC

d_gene: TRBD2
abundance: -
v_gene: TRBV5-4
len: 14
j_gene: TRBJ2-7
CDR3aa: CASSSPGGSYEQYF
CDR3nt: TGTGCCAGCAGCTCACCGGGGGGATCCTACGAGCAGTACTTC

d_gene: TRBD2
abundance: -
v_gene: TRBV11-3
len: 17
j_gene: TRBJ2-7
CDR3aa: CASSLAGLAGDPYEQYF
CDR3nt: TGTGCCAGCAGCTTAGCGGGACTAGCGGGGGACCCATACGAGCAGTACTTC

d_gene: -
abundance: -
v_gene: TRBV5-1
len: 14
j_gene: TRBJ2-1
CDR3aa: CASSLVPGNNEQFF
CDR3nt: TGCGCCAGCAGCTTGGTCCCAGGAAACAATGAGCAGTTCTTC

d_gene: -
abundance: once
v_gene: TRBV27
len: 15
j_gene: TRBJ1-1
CDR3aa: CASSWVRALGTEAFF
CDR3nt: TGTGCCAGCAGCTGGGTGAGGGCGCTGGGCACTGAAGCTTTCTTT